The T cell receptor beta chain described here comes from a study of cytomegalovirus exposure and HLA in healthy donors. About the research overall: In an early release, HLA-typed donors contributed tens of millions of unique TCR sequences. General study findings and limits: HLA alleles showed associations with fewer than 20,000 TCR beta sequences in a later analysis, at a 0.05 false discovery rate. TRBV6-2, TRBV6-3 and other indistinguishable V segments were excluded.

Concerning this clone itself: Its antigen is currently unknown.

The primer mix had 60 Vbeta and 13 Jbeta primers. Assay used: immunoSEQ multiplex PCR; TCRdb lists only in-frame clones, some missing. This sample yields around 200,000 clones, of which roughly 85% are seen a single time; 4.4% belongs to the top ten. This CDR3 has 12 residues. The germline V and J ends were trimmed by 4 bases and 3 bases, with 7 bases remaining between them. Germline V lookup: CDR1 SGHDN, CDR2 FVKESK. The receptor was isolated from a woman between 25 and 40 years old in good health and CMV-seropositive. The V call is TRBV14, the J call TRBJ2-7; possible D gene TRBD2, 6 bases. Sequences were obtained from PBMCs. The CDR3 here is CASSRGVYEQYF. The CDR3 region has the DNA TGTGCCAGCAGCCGGGGGGTCTACGAGCAGTACTTC. Variable domain in full (rest from reference TRBV14 and TRBJ2-7): EAGVTQFPSHSVIEKGQTVTLRCDPISGHDNLYWYRRVMGKEIKFLLHFVKESKQDESGMPNNRFLAERTGGTYSTLKVQPAELEDSGVYFCASSRGVYEQYFGPGTRLTVT.